This T cell receptor (beta chain) is from a study of T cell changes during pregnancy in multiple sclerosis. Trimming cost V 5 bases and J 4 bases; bases outside gene matches: 7. The CDR3 contains 16 residues. Germline CDR1 SGHAT, CDR2 FQNNGV. Data came from immunoSEQ multiplex PCR; TCRdb stores just in-frame clones and leaves some out. The table records approximately 58,000 clones, just under 95% of them present only once. The chain recombines TRBV11-2 with TRBJ2-5, with 13 nucleotides matching TRBD2. This specimen consisted of peripheral blood, obtained in the second trimester of pregnancy. This TCR derives from a female donor with multiple sclerosis, enrolled in a pregnancy study. CDR3 amino acids: CASSQTSGRAVETQYF. DNA of the CDR3: TGTGCCAGCAGCCAAACTAGCGGGAGGGCCGTAGAGACCCAGTACTTC. Full variable domain (missing parts from reference TRBV11-2 and TRBJ2-5): EAGVAQSPRYKIIEKRQSVAFWCNPISGHATLYWYQQILGQGPKLLIQFQNNGVVDDSQLPKDRFSAERLKGVDSTLKIQPAKLEDSAVYLCASSQTSGRAVETQYFGPGTRLLVL.